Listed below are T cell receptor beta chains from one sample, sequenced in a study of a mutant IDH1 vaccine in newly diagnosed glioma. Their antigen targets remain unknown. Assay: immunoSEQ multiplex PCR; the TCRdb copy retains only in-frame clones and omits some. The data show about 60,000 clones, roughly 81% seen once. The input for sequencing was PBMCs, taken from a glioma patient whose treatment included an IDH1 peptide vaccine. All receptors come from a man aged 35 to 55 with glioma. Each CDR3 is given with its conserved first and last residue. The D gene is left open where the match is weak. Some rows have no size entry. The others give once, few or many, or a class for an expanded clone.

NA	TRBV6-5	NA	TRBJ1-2	CASTAGGTGYTF	TGTGCCAGCACGGCCGGGGGAACTGGCTACACCTTC
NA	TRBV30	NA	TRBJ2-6	CAWSVIWTPDSGANVLTF	TGTGCCTGGAGTGTAATCTGGACACCCGATTCTGGGGCCAACGTCCTGACTTTC
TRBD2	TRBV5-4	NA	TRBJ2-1	CASSPFKRGEQFF	TGTGCCAGCAGCCCGTTTAAGCGGGGTGAGCAGTTCTTC
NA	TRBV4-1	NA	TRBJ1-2	CASSLTGGPNYGYTF	TGCGCCAGCAGCCTTACCGGGGGGCCTAACTATGGCTACACCTTC
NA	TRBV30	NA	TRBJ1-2	CAWSVRDSYGYTF	TGTGCCTGGAGTGTAAGAGACAGCTATGGCTACACCTTC
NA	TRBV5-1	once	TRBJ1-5	CASSLGGYQPQHF	TGCGCCAGCAGCTTGGGGGGGTATCAGCCCCAGCATTTT
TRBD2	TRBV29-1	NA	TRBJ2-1	CSASLARSEQFF	TGCAGCGCCTCACTAGCGCGGAGTGAGCAGTTCTTC
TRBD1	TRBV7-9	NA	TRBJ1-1	CASRRTGTANTEAFF	TGTGCCAGCAGGCGAACCGGGACAGCGAACACTGAAGCTTTCTTT
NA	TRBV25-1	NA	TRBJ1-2	CASSESIGGGDGYTF	TGTGCCAGCAGTGAATCCATAGGGGGTGGAGATGGCTACACCTTC
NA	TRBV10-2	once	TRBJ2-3	CASKFAAASLTDTQYF	TGCGCCAGCAAATTCGCCGCGGCTAGCTTGACAGATACGCAGTATTTT
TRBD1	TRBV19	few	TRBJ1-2	CASSTLSGTVNYGYTF	TGTGCCAGTAGCACGCTATCCGGGACAGTCAACTATGGCTACACCTTC
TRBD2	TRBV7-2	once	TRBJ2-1	CASSLTSGGFEQFF	TGTGCCAGCAGCCTGACTAGCGGGGGGTTTGAGCAGTTCTTC
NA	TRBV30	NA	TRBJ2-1	CAWDSYNEQFF	TGTGCCTGGGACAGCTACAATGAGCAGTTCTTC
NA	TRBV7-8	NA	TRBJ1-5	CASSLVGSNQPQHF	TGTGCCAGCAGCTTAGTAGGTAGCAATCAGCCCCAGCATTTT
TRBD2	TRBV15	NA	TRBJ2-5	CATSRDLGLAGQETQYF	TGTGCCACCAGCAGAGATTTGGGCCTAGCGGGGCAAGAGACCCAGTACTTC
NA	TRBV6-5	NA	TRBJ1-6	CASSYTGTYSPLHF	TGTGCCAGCAGTTACACTGGGACCTATTCACCCCTCCACTTT
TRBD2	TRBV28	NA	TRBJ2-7	CASSETGLAGRNGPYEQYF	TGTGCCAGCAGTGAAACGGGACTAGCGGGACGGAACGGCCCCTACGAGCAGTACTTC
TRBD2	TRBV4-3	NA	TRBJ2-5	CASSQDGPGLAGQETQYF	TGCGCCAGCAGCCAAGACGGCCCGGGACTAGCGGGACAAGAGACCCAGTACTTC
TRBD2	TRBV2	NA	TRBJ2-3	CASSVTSGGSGSDTQYF	TGTGCCAGCAGTGTGACTAGCGGGGGGTCTGGGTCAGATACGCAGTATTTT
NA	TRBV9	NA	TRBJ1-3	CASSVRSGDGNTIYF	TGTGCCAGCAGCGTAAGGTCCGGAGATGGAAACACCATATATTTT
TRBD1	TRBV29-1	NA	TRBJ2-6	CSVRTGEGSGANVLTF	TGCAGCGTGAGGACAGGGGAAGGGTCTGGGGCCAACGTCCTGACTTTC
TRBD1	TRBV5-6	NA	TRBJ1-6	CASSLDRTSPLHF	TGTGCCAGCAGCCTGGACAGGACATCACCCCTCCACTTT
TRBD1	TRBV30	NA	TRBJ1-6	CAWGTGGSWKNSPLHF	TGTGCCTGGGGGACAGGGGGCAGTTGGAAGAATTCACCCCTCCACTTT
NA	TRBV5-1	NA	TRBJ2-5	CASSGFRVQETQYF	TGCGCCAGCAGCGGGTTCCGGGTCCAAGAGACCCAGTACTTC
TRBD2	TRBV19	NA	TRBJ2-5	CASSGRARETQYF	TGTGCCAGTAGCGGGAGGGCCCGAGAGACCCAGTACTTC
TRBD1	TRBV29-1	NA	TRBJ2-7	CSVWTGSSYEQYF	TGCAGCGTCTGGACAGGGAGCTCCTACGAGCAGTACTTC
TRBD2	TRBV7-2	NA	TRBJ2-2	CASSSGLADTGELFF	TGTGCCAGCAGCTCCGGACTAGCAGACACCGGGGAGCTGTTTTTT
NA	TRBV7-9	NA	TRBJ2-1	CASSSSWNNEQFF	TGTGCCAGCAGCAGTAGCTGGAACAATGAGCAGTTCTTC
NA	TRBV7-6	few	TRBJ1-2	CASSPREGRTYGYTF	TGTGCCAGCAGCCCCCGGGAAGGGCGGACCTATGGCTACACCTTC
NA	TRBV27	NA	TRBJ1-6	CASSLEALYNSPLHF	TGTGCCAGCAGTTTAGAAGCCCTCTATAATTCACCCCTCCACTTT
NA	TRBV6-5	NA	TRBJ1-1	CASGGGRAEAFF	TGTGCCAGCGGTGGGGGACGTGCTGAAGCTTTCTTT
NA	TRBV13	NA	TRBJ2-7	CASSSRQLKGELSSYEQYF	TGTGCCAGCAGCTCCAGGCAGCTAAAGGGGGAGCTTAGCTCCTACGAGCAGTACTTC